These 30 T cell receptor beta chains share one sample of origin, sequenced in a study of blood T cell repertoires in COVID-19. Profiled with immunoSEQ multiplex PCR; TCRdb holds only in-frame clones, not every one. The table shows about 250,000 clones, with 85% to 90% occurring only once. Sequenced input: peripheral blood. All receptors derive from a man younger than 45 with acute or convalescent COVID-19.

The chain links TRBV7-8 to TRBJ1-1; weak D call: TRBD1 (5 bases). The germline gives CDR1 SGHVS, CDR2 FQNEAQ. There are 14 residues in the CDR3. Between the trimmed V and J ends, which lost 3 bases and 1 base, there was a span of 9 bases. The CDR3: CASSFSGQNTEAFF. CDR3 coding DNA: TGTGCCAGCAGCTTTTCCGGACAGAACACTGAAGCTTTCTTT.

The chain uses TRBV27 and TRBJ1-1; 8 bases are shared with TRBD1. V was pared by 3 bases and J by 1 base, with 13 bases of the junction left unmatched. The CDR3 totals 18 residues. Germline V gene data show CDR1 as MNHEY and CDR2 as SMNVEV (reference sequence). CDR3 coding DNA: TGTGCCAGCAGTTTTCGGACAGGGTTATTTGGTCGGAACACTGAAGCTTTCTTT. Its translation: CASSFRTGLFGRNTEAFF.

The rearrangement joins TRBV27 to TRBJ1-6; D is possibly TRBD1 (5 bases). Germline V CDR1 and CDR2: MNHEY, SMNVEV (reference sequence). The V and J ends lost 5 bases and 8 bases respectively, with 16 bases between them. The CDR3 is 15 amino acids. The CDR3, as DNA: TGTGCCAGCAGTATAACCTCAGGGCCTGATTCACCCCTCCACTTT. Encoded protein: CASSITSGPDSPLHF.

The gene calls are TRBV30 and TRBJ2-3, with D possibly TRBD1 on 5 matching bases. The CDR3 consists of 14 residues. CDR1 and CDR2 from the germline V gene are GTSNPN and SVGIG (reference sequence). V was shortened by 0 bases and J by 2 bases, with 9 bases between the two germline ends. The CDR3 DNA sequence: TGTGCCTGGAGTGTAATAGGGGACACAGATACGCAGTATTTT. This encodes CAWSVIGDTDTQYF.

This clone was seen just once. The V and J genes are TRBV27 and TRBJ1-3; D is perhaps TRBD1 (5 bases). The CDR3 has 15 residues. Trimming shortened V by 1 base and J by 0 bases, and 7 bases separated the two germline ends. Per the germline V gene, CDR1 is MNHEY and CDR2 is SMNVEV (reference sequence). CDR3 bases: TGTGCCAGCAGTTTATTGGGGGGCTCTGGAAACACCATATATTTT. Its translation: CASSLLGGSGNTIYF.

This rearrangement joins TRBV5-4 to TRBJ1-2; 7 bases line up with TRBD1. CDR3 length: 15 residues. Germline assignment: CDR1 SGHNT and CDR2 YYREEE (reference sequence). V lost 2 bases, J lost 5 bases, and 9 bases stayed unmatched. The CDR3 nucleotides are TGTGCCAGCAGCTTCCCCGGGACAGCTTCGTATGGCTACACCTTC. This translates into CASSFPGTASYGYTF.

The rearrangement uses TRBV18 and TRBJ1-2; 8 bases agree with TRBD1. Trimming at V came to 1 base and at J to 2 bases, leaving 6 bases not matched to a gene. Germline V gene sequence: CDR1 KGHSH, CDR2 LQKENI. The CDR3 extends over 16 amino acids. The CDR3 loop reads CASSPQRTGTNYGYTF. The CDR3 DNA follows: TGTGCCAGCTCACCACAGCGGACAGGGACGAACTATGGCTACACCTTC.

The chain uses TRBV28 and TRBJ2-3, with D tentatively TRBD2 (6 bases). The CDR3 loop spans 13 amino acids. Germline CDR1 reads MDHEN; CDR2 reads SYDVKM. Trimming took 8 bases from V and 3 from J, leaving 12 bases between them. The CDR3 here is CASRETNTDTQYF. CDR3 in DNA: TGTGCCAGCCGGGAGACCAATACAGATACGCAGTATTTT.

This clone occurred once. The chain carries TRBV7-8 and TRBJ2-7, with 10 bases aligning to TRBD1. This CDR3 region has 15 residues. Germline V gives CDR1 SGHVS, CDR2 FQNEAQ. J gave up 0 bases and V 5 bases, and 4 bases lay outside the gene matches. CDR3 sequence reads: CASSPGQGISYEQYF. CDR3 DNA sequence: TGTGCCAGCAGCCCGGGACAGGGGATCTCCTACGAGCAGTACTTC.

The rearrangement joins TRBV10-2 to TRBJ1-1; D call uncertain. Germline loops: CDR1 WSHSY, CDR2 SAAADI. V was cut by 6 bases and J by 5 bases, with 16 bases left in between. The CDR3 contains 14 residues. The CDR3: CASSGVLRETEAFF. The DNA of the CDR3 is TGCGCCAGCAGCGGAGTGTTGAGGGAAACTGAAGCTTTCTTT.

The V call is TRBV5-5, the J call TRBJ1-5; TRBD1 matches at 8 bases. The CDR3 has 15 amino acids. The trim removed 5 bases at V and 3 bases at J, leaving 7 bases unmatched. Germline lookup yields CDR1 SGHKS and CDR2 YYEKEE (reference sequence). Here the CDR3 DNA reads TGTGCCAGCAGTACCGGGACAGGTTACAATCAGCCCCAGCATTTT. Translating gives CASSTGTGYNQPQHF.

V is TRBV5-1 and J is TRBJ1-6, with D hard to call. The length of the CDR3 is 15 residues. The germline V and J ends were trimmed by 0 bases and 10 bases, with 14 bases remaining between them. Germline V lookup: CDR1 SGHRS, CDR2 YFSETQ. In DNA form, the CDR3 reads TGCGCCAGCAGCTTGGTTGGTGAGGTGGTATCACCCCTCCACTTT. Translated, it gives CASSLVGEVVSPLHF. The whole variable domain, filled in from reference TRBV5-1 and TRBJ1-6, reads KAGVTQTPRYLIKTRGQQVTLSCSPISGHRSVSWYQQTPGQGLQFLFEYFSETQRNKGNFPGRFSGRQFSNSRSEMNVSTLELGDSALYLCASSLVGEVVSPLHFGNGTRLTVT.

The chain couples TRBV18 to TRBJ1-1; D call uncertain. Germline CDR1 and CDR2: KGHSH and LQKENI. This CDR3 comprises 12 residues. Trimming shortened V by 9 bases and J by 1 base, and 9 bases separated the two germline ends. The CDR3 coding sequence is TGTGCCAGTACTTACAGGAACACTGAAGCTTTCTTT. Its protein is CASTYRNTEAFF.

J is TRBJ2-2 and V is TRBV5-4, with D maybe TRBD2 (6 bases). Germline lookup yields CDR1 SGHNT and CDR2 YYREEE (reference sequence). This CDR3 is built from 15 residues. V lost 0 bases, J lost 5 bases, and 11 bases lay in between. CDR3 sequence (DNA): TGTGCCAGCAGCTTGGGAGGGGCGGGGACCGGGGAGCTGTTTTTT. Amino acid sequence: CASSLGGAGTGELFF.

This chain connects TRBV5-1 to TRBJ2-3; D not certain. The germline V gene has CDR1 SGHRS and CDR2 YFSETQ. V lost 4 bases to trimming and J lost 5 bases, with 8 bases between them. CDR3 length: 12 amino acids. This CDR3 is CASSVNIDTQYF. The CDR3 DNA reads TGCGCCAGCAGCGTTAATATAGATACGCAGTATTTT.

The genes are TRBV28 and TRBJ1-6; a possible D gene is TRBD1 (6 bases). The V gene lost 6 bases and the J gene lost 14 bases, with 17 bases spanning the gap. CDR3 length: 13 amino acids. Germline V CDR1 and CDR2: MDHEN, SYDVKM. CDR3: CASRLPRTVTLHF. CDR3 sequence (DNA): TGTGCCAGCAGGTTACCGAGGACAGTCACCCTCCACTTT.

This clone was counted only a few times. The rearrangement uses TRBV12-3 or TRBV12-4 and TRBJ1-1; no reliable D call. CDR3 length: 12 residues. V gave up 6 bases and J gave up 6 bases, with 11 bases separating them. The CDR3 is CASSPTRSEAFF. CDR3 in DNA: TGTGCCAGCAGCCCGACCAGGTCTGAAGCTTTCTTT.

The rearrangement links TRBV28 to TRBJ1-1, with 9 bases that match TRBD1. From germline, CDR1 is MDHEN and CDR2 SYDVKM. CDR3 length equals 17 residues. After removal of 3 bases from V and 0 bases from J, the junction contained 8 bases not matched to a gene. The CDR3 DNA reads TGTGCCAGCAGTTTTATTAGGACAGGGGACATGAACACTGAAGCTTTCTTT. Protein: CASSFIRTGDMNTEAFF. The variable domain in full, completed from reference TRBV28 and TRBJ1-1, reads DVKVTQSSRYLVKRTGEKVFLECVQDMDHENMFWYRQDPGLGLRLIYFSYDVKMKEKGDIPEGYSVSREKKERFSLILESASTNQTSMYLCASSFIRTGDMNTEAFFGQGTRLTVV.

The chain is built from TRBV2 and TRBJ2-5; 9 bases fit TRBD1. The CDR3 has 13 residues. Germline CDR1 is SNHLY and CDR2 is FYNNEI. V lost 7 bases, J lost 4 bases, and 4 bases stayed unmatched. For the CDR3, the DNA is TGTGCCAGCAATTGGGACAGGGCAGAGACCCAGTACTTC. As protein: CASNWDRAETQYF.

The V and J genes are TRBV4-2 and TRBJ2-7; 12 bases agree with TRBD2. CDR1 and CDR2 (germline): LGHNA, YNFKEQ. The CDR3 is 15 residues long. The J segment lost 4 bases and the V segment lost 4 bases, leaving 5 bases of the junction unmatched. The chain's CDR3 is CASSRRLAGVYEQYF. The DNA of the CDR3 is TGTGCCAGCAGCCGACGACTAGCGGGAGTTTACGAGCAGTACTTC.

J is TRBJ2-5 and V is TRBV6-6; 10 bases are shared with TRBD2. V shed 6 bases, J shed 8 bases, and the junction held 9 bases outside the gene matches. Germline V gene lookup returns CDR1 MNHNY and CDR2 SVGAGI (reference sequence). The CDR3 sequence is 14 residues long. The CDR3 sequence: CASSAGTSDITQYF. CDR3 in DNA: TGTGCCAGCAGCGCCGGGACTAGCGATATTACCCAGTACTTC.

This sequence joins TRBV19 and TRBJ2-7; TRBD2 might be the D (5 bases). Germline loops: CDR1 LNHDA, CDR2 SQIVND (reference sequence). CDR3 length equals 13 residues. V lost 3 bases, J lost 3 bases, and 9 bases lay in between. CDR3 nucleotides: TGTGCCAGTAGTATCACGGGGTTCTACGAGCAGTACTTC. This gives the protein CASSITGFYEQYF.

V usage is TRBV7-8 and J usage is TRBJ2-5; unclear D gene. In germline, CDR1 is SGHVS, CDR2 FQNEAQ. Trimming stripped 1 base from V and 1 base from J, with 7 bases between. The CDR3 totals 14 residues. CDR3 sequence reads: CASSLVAAQETQYF. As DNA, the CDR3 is TGTGCCAGCAGCTTAGTGGCGGCCCAAGAGACCCAGTACTTC. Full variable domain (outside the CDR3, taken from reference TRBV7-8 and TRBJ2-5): GAGVSQSPRYKVAKRGQDVALRCDPISGHVSLFWYQQALGQGPEFLTYFQNEAQLDKSGLPSDRFFAERPEGSVSTLKIQRTQQEDSAVYLCASSLVAAQETQYFGPGTRLLVL.

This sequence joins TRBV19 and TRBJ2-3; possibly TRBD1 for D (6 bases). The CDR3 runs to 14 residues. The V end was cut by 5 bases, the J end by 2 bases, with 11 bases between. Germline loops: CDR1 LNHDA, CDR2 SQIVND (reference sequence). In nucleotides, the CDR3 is TGTGCCAGTAGTGGACAGTCCTTCACAGATACGCAGTATTTT. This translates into CASSGQSFTDTQYF. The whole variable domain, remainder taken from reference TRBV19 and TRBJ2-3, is DGGITQSPKYLFRKEGQNVTLSCEQNLNHDAMYWYRQDPGQGLRLIYYSQIVNDFQKGDIAEGYSVSREKKESFPLTVTSAQKNPTAFYLCASSGQSFTDTQYFGPGTRLTVL.

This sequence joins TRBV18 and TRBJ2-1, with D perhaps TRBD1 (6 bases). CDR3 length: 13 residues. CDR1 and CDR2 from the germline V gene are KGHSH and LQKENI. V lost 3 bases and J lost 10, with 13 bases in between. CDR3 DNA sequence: TGTGCCAGCTCACCTGACAGCACAGGGGAGCAGTTCTTC. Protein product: CASSPDSTGEQFF. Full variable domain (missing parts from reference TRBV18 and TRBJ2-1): NAGVMQNPRHLVRRRGQEARLRCSPMKGHSHVYWYRQLPEEGLKFMVYLQKENIIDESGMPKERFSAEFPKEGPSILRIQQVVRGDSAAYFCASSPDSTGEQFFGPGTRLTVL.

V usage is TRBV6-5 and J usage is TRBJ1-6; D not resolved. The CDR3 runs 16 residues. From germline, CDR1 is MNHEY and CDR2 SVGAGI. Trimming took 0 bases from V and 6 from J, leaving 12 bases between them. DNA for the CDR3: TGTGCCAGCAGTTACTCGAGAACAGCGGGTAATTCACCCCTCCACTTT. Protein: CASSYSRTAGNSPLHF.

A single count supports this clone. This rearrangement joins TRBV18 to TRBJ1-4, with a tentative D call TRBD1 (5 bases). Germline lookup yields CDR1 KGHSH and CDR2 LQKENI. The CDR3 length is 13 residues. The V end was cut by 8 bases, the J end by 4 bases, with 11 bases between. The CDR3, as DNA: TGTGCCAGCATGGCGGGGCTTAATGAAAAACTGTTTTTT. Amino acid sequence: CASMAGLNEKLFF.

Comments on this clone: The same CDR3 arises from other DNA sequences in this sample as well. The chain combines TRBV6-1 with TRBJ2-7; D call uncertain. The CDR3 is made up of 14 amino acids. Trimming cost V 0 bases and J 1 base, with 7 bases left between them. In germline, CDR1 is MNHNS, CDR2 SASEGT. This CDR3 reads CASSEALVSYEQYF. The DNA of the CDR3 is TGTGCCAGCAGTGAAGCCCTAGTTTCCTACGAGCAGTACTTC.

The CDR3 DNA follows: TGTGCCACCCGAGGTAGTTCCTACGAGCAGTACTTC. Translated, it gives CATRGSSYEQYF. The chain is built from TRBV28 and TRBJ2-7; D gene uncertain. Trimming shortened V by 10 bases and J by 1 base, and 11 bases separated the two germline ends. CDR1 and CDR2 (germline): MDHEN, SYDVKM. The CDR3 runs 12 residues.

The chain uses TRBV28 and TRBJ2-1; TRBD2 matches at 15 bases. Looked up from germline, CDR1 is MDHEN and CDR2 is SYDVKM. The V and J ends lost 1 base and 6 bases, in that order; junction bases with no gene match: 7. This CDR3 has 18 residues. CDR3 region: CASSLFAGTSGRSNEQFF. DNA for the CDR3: TGTGCCAGCAGTTTATTCGCGGGGACTAGCGGGAGGTCCAATGAGCAGTTCTTC.